The 23 T cell receptor beta chains presented below share a single source sample, sequenced in a study of shared clonotypes between healthy human individuals. Terminally differentiated effector memory CD45RA+ cells were left out of the naive CD8 fraction, which was CD45RO-negative and positively selected for CCR7. Profiling relied on immunoSEQ multiplex PCR, and the TCRdb table lists in-frame clones only, not all of them. The sample consists of 760,000 or so clones, about 97% of them appearing once. The sequencing input was naive CD8+ T cells sorted from blood. All receptors derive from a man aged 25 to 40 in good health.

The chain employs TRBV5-1 and TRBJ1-3, with a possible D match to TRBD1 (6 bases). The CDR3 runs to 16 residues. The V gene lost 4 bases and the J gene lost 0 bases, with 14 bases spanning the gap. Germline assignment: CDR1 SGHRS and CDR2 YFSETQ. CDR3 amino acids: CASSAEQGVSGNTIYF. CDR3 bases: TGCGCCAGCAGCGCAGAACAGGGAGTCTCTGGAAACACCATATATTTT.

This clone was observed once. CDR3 DNA: TGTGCCAGCAGCTTAACCTCCGAGGGGGGCGCTCAGACCCAGTACTTC. It encodes CASSLTSEGGAQTQYF. V and J are TRBV7-9 and TRBJ2-5; D is perhaps TRBD1 or TRBD2 (6 bases each). Germline V gene lookup returns CDR1 SEHNR and CDR2 FQNEAQ (reference sequence). The CDR3 has 16 residues. Between the trimmed V and J ends, which lost 2 bases and 6 bases, there was a span of 19 bases.

V and J are TRBV9 and TRBJ2-7; the D gene is possibly TRBD2 (5 bases). Per germline, CDR1 SGDLS and CDR2 YYNGEE. The CDR3 has 14 residues. V was clipped by 5 bases and J by 3 bases, with 15 bases between them. CDR3 nucleotide sequence: TGTGCCAGCAGTCGTGGAGGCTCCCACTACGAGCAGTACTTC. It codes for CASSRGGSHYEQYF.

The V gene is TRBV11-2, the J gene TRBJ2-2; D is undetermined. The CDR3 has 12 residues. Germline CDR1 SGHAT, CDR2 FQNNGV. Between the trimmed V and J ends, which lost 5 bases and 7 bases, there was a span of 8 bases. CDR3 nucleotides: TGTGCCAGCAGCACCCGTCTCGGGGAGCTGTTTTTT. It translates to CASSTRLGELFF.

On this clone: One base away lies a much larger clone, so this may be a sequencing read error. Other DNA sequences within the sample encode an identical CDR3. The V call is TRBV9, the J call TRBJ2-7; the D gene could be TRBD1 or TRBD2 (5 bases each). Germline V lookup: CDR1 SGDLS, CDR2 YYNGEE. This CDR3 spans 12 amino acids. The V gene lost 5 bases and the J gene lost 0 bases, with 6 bases spanning the gap. The CDR3 loop is CASSGGSYEQYF. The CDR3 DNA reads as TGTGCCAGCAGTGGGGGCTCCTACGAGCAGTACTTC.

V and J are TRBV30 and TRBJ2-7, with D possibly being TRBD1 or TRBD2 (5 bases each). V shed 5 bases and J shed 4 bases, with 15 bases lying between them. The CDR3 is 13 amino acids. Germline loops: CDR1 GTSNPN, CDR2 SVGIG (reference sequence). The CDR3 DNA reads TGTGCCTGGCAACTAGGTTCAGGGTACGAGCAGTACTTC. Translated, it gives CAWQLGSGYEQYF. The full variable domain, with the rest looked up from reference TRBV30 and TRBJ2-7, is SQTIHQWPATLVQPVGSPLSLECTVEGTSNPNLYWYRQAAGRGLQLLFYSVGIGQISSEVPQNLSASRPQDRQFILSSKKLLLSDSGFYLCAWQLGSGYEQYFGPGTRLTVT.

V and J are TRBV9 and TRBJ1-2, with 7 bases matching TRBD1. In germline, CDR1 is SGDLS, CDR2 YYNGEE. The CDR3 loop spans 14 amino acids. The trim removed 3 bases at V and 3 bases at J, leaving 5 bases unmatched. CDR3 sequence: CASSAPGQYYGYTF. The CDR3 DNA sequence: TGTGCCAGCAGCGCGCCGGGACAGTACTATGGCTACACCTTC. The whole variable domain, filled in from reference TRBV9 and TRBJ1-2, reads DSGVTQTPKHLITATGQRVTLRCSPRSGDLSVYWYQQSLDQGLQFLIQYYNGEERAKGNILERFSAQQFPDLHSELNLSSLELGDSALYFCASSAPGQYYGYTFGSGTRLTVV.

The chain recombines TRBV5-5 with TRBJ1-1, with D maybe TRBD1 (5 bases). Trimming took off 3 bases at V and 6 bases at J, with 9 bases between the two ends. CDR1 SGHKS and CDR2 YYEKEE come from the germline V gene (reference sequence). The length of the CDR3 is 12 residues. The CDR3 bases are TGTGCCAGCAGCTGGGGGACCTCTGAAGCTTTCTTT. Amino acids: CASSWGTSEAFF.

The J gene is TRBJ2-7, the V gene TRBV9; 7 positions match TRBD2. CDR3 length equals 14 residues. Per the germline V gene, CDR1 is SGDLS and CDR2 is YYNGEE. Germline trimming cut 0 bases from V and 2 bases from J; bases unmatched to any gene: 2. CDR3 bases: TGTGCCAGCAGCGTAGGGGACTACACCTACGAGCAGTACTTC. This codes for CASSVGDYTYEQYF.

The chain employs TRBV4-1 and TRBJ2-1; 7 positions agree with TRBD2. V lost 2 bases and J lost 2; bases outside the gene matches: 6. This CDR3 is 16 amino acids long. Germline CDR1 reads MGHRA; CDR2 reads YSYEKL. The CDR3 DNA is TGCGCCAGCAGCCAAAGGACCAGCGGGACCTACAATGAGCAGTTCTTC. Residues: CASSQRTSGTYNEQFF.

The chain carries TRBV7-8 and TRBJ2-7; 7 nucleotides line up with TRBD1. Unmatched junction bases numbered 7, after V lost 5 bases and J lost 3 bases. Germline loops: CDR1 SGHVS, CDR2 FQNEAQ. The CDR3 consists of 14 residues. CDR3 protein: CASSSRQGFYEQYF. The CDR3 region has the DNA TGTGCCAGCAGCAGCCGACAGGGTTTCTACGAGCAGTACTTC.

This chain links TRBV5-1 with TRBJ2-7; 7 nucleotides align to TRBD2. Germline assignment: CDR1 SGHRS and CDR2 YFSETQ. The CDR3 spans 14 residues. The junction had 4 bases not matched to a gene; V was cut back by 0 bases and J by 4 bases. The CDR3 protein is CASSLVGREYEQYF. The DNA of the CDR3 is TGCGCCAGCAGCTTGGTGGGGAGGGAGTACGAGCAGTACTTC.

The rearrangement links TRBV7-9 to TRBJ2-7; 9 bases align to TRBD2. There are 17 residues in the CDR3. Trimming removed 4 bases from V and 0 bases from J; junction bases left unmatched: 10. From germline, CDR1 is SEHNR and CDR2 FQNEAQ (reference sequence). Here the CDR3 reads CASSSTASGISSYEQYF. In DNA, the CDR3 is TGTGCCAGCAGCTCCACGGCTAGCGGGATCAGCTCCTACGAGCAGTACTTC. Supplemented by reference TRBV7-9 and TRBJ2-7, the full variable domain reads DTGVSQNPRHKITKRGQNVTFRCDPISEHNRLYWYRQTLGQGPEFLTYFQNEAQLEKSRLLSDRFSAERPKGSFSTLEIQRTEQGDSAMYLCASSSTASGISSYEQYFGPGTRLTVT.

This sequence joins TRBV5-4 and TRBJ1-5; D not resolved. The CDR3 runs 12 residues. In germline, CDR1 is SGHNT, CDR2 YYREEE (reference sequence). Trimming left V 0 bases short and J 4 bases short, with 2 bases between. CDR3 sequence: CASSLDNQPQHF. DNA for the CDR3: TGTGCCAGCAGCTTGGATAATCAGCCCCAGCATTTT.

The chain carries TRBV4-3 and TRBJ1-2, with D possibly TRBD1 on 6 matching bases. Trimming shortened V by 0 bases and J by 0 bases, and 11 bases separated the two germline ends. Germline CDR1 is LGHNA and CDR2 is YSLEER. The CDR3 spans 16 residues. The CDR3: CASSQEWTDSNYGYTF. The CDR3 DNA is TGCGCCAGCAGCCAAGAATGGACAGACTCTAACTATGGCTACACCTTC.

The genes are TRBV7-2 and TRBJ1-1; possible D gene TRBD1, 6 bases. The germline gives CDR1 SGHTA, CDR2 FQGNSA. CDR3 size: 13 residues. The germline V and J ends were trimmed by 5 bases and 7 bases, with 14 bases remaining between them. CDR3 sequence reads: CASSKDRNHEAFF. CDR3 sequence (DNA): TGTGCCAGCAGCAAGGACAGAAACCATGAAGCTTTCTTT.

The V call is TRBV27, the J call TRBJ1-3, with D tentatively TRBD1 (5 bases). CDR3 length: 15 residues. V lost 6 bases to trimming and J lost 0 bases, with 12 bases between them. Per the germline V gene, CDR1 is MNHEY and CDR2 is SMNVEV (reference sequence). As DNA, the CDR3 is TGTGCCAGCAGCCCCTTCCAGGGCTCTGGAAACACCATATATTTT. It translates to CASSPFQGSGNTIYF.

The J gene is TRBJ2-3, the V gene TRBV5-5; unclear D gene. Trimming cost V 1 base and J 0 bases, with 9 bases left between them. CDR3 length: 15 residues. Germline CDR1 SGHKS, CDR2 YYEKEE (reference sequence). DNA for the CDR3: TGTGCCAGCAGCTTGCCACGGGCTAGCACAGATACGCAGTATTTT. As protein: CASSLPRASTDTQYF.

This clone came up once. The CDR3 loop reads CASSPFSGRGRETQYF. CDR3 in DNA: TGTGCCAGCAGTCCCTTTTCGGGCAGGGGGAGGGAGACCCAGTACTTC. The rearrangement links TRBV27 to TRBJ2-5; perhaps TRBD1 as D (7 bases). Germline V gene lookup returns CDR1 MNHEY and CDR2 SMNVEV (reference sequence). Trimming took 5 bases from V and 5 from J, leaving 21 bases between them. This CDR3 spans 16 amino acids.

The gene calls are TRBV25-1 and TRBJ2-1; D gene ambiguous. Trimming pared 2 bases from V and 8 bases from J, leaving 10 bases between. The CDR3 is made up of 13 amino acids. CDR1 and CDR2 from the germline V gene are MGHDK and SYGVNS. The chain's CDR3 is CASSELVSDEQFF. The CDR3, as DNA: TGTGCCAGCAGTGAACTAGTCAGCGATGAGCAGTTCTTC.

This chain uses TRBV7-6 with TRBJ2-7; perhaps TRBD2 as D (6 bases). This CDR3 region has 14 residues. The germline V gene encodes CDR1 SGHVS and CDR2 FNYEAQ. Deletions cut 1 base from V and 3 bases from J, with 10 bases between. CDR3 DNA sequence: TGTGCCAGCAGCTTAGGGGGGGACGGCTACGAGCAGTACTTC. Its protein is CASSLGGDGYEQYF.

The J gene is TRBJ2-7, the V gene TRBV7-6, with 9 bases lining up with TRBD1. CDR1 SGHVS and CDR2 FNYEAQ come from the germline V gene. CDR3 size: 14 residues. V gave up 3 bases and J gave up 3 bases; unmatched junction bases: 3. The CDR3 protein is CASSFRGQGYEQYF. CDR3 DNA sequence: TGTGCCAGCAGCTTTAGGGGACAGGGCTACGAGCAGTACTTC.

The gene calls are TRBV7-9 and TRBJ2-7; D is unclear. The CDR3 sequence is 13 residues long. Trimming removed 1 base from V and 2 bases from J, with 6 bases in between. From germline, CDR1 is SEHNR and CDR2 FQNEAQ (reference sequence). In nucleotides, the CDR3 is TGTGCCAGCAGCTTAGGACACACCTACGAGCAGTACTTC. It yields the protein CASSLGHTYEQYF.